The 4 T cell receptor beta chains below come from one sample, sequenced in a study of blood T cell repertoires in COVID-19. Generated by immunoSEQ multiplex PCR, the TCRdb table keeps only in-frame clones and is missing some. The sample shows fewer than 650,000 clones, around nine tenths of them seen only once. The sample consisted of peripheral blood. The receptors were gathered from a woman in her 50s with COVID-19, enrolled during active disease.

CDR3 sequence (DNA): TGTGCCAGTGCTGTCTCTTGGCAGGGAGGTCGCGAGCAGTACTTC. Its translation: CASAVSWQGGREQYF. The rearrangement joins TRBV5-5 to TRBJ2-7; tentative D call: TRBD2 (6 bases). CDR3 size: 15 residues. Germline CDR1 is SGHKS and CDR2 is YYEKEE (reference sequence). The ends were cut back, 8 bases at V and 6 bases at J, with 24 bases in the middle.

This clone was detected once. The chain is built from TRBV30 and TRBJ1-2; D may be TRBD1 (6 bases). The CDR3 has 15 amino acids. V lost 4 bases, J lost 7 bases, and 22 bases lay in between. The germline V gene has CDR1 GTSNPN and CDR2 SVGIG (reference sequence). This CDR3 is CAWTPQGGLGSGYTF. CDR3 in DNA: TGTGCCTGGACCCCACAGGGAGGGCTAGGCAGTGGCTACACCTTC. Full variable domain (missing parts from reference TRBV30 and TRBJ1-2): SQTIHQWPATLVQPVGSPLSLECTVEGTSNPNLYWYRQAAGRGLQLLFYSVGIGQISSEVPQNLSASRPQDRQFILSSKKLLLSDSGFYLCAWTPQGGLGSGYTFGSGTRLTVV.

In this sample, this clone turned up once. This chain joins TRBV29-1 and TRBJ2-7; 7 bases match TRBD1. Germline V gene sequence: CDR1 SQVTM, CDR2 ANQGSEA. This CDR3 region has 13 residues. V dropped 5 bases and J dropped 7; count of bases not matched to a gene: 11. CDR3 in amino acids: CSVSPGQPGEQYF. DNA for the CDR3: TGCAGCGTTTCGCCGGGACAGCCAGGGGAGCAGTACTTC.

The table lists this clone with a few counts. The chain couples TRBV2 to TRBJ2-2; D is undetermined. V was cut by 6 bases and J by 3 bases, with 5 bases left in between. The CDR3 is 12 amino acids. From germline, CDR1 is SNHLY and CDR2 FYNNEI. As DNA, the CDR3 is TGTGCCAGCAGGGAGTACACCGGGGAGCTGTTTTTT. Amino acid sequence: CASREYTGELFF.